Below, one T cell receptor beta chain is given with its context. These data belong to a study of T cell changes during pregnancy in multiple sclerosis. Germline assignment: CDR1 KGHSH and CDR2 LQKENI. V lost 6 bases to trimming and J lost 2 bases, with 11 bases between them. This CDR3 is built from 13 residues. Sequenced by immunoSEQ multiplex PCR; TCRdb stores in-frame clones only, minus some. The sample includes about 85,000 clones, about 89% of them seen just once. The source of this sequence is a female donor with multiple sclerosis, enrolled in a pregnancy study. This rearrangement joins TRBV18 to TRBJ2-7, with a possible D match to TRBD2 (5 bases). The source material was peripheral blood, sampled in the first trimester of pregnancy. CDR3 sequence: CASSPTGTYEQYF. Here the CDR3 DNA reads TGTGCCAGCTCGCCAACGGGGACCTACGAGCAGTACTTC. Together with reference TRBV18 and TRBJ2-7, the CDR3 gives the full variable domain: NAGVMQNPRHLVRRRGQEARLRCSPMKGHSHVYWYRQLPEEGLKFMVYLQKENIIDESGMPKERFSAEFPKEGPSILRIQQVVRGDSAAYFCASSPTGTYEQYFGPGTRLTVT.